This TCR beta chain derives from a study of T cells in Graves' hyperthyroidism and ophthalmopathy. Findings and caveats of the study: A model of 13 V-J pairs discriminated ophthalmopathy from stable hyperthyroidism. Among thyroid clonotypes expanded above 0.001, most also appeared in blood.

From RNA transcripts, TCR beta CDR3 regions were amplified. HTBI primers drove first-round RT-PCR of the TCR CDR3. TCRdb re-called the multiplex PCR reads through MiXCR, storing one row per CDR3 protein. The sample holds 200,000 to 250,000 distinct CDR3 sequences, 17% seen once. This CDR3 region has 14 residues. Germline CDR1 reads SGDLS; CDR2 reads YYNGEE. Uncontrolled infection, other autoimmune disease, pregnancy or lactation led to exclusion. As regards this clonotype: As yet, its antigen is unknown. One end of the junction does not line up with germline, which may come from a read error.

The sequenced sample consisted of blood. The TCR was taken from a man aged 50 to 60 with Graves' hyperthyroidism. The gene calls are TRBV9 and TRBJ2-7; 13 bases are a match to TRBD2. The CDR3 is CVSSGGLAGHEQYF. The CDR3 DNA reads TGTGTCAGCAGCGGGGGACTAGCGGGGCACGAGCAGTACTTC.